The 29 T cell receptor beta chains in this list originate from one sample, sequenced in a study of identifying expanded T cells in peripheral blood. TCRdb's table, derived via immunoSEQ multiplex PCR, lists solely in-frame clones and lacks some. This table holds about 130,000 clones, approximately 86% found once. Sequencing was performed on blood. The receptors here all came from a person between 18 and 70 years old in good health.

This clone was counted only a few times. The V call is TRBV4-2, the J call TRBJ1-6; 8 positions match TRBD1. Germline lookup yields CDR1 LGHNA and CDR2 YNFKEQ. The junction had 10 bases not matched to a gene; V was cut back by 5 bases and J by 10 bases. This CDR3 comprises 15 residues. The CDR3, as DNA: TGTGCCAGCAGCGAATGGACAGGGAAGGAGTCACCCCTCCACTTT. This encodes CASSEWTGKESPLHF.

This clone was recorded only once. J is TRBJ2-1 and V is TRBV30, with a weak D call TRBD2 (6 bases). From germline, CDR1 is GTSNPN and CDR2 SVGIG (reference sequence). The CDR3 is 14 amino acids. Trimming left V 0 bases short and J 7 bases short, with 13 bases between. Written as DNA, the CDR3 is TGTGCCTGGAGTGTAATCTGGCGGGAAAATGAGCAGTTCTTC. This gives the protein CAWSVIWRENEQFF.

This chain uses TRBV29-1 with TRBJ2-7; 8 bases line up with TRBD2. The CDR3 is 18 amino acids. V was pared by 7 bases and J by 2 bases, with 22 bases of the junction left unmatched. Germline loops: CDR1 SQVTM, CDR2 ANQGSEA. The CDR3 region has the DNA TGCAGCGCCGAAGACGGGGGGGCCTGGCGGGGGCCCACCTACGAGCAGTACTTC. This codes for CSAEDGGAWRGPTYEQYF.

This chain connects TRBV28 to TRBJ2-2; 9 nucleotides agree with TRBD2. The CDR3 is 15 residues long. CDR1 is MDHEN and CDR2 is SYDVKM in the germline V gene. The V gene end was trimmed by 5 bases and the J gene end by 4 bases; junction bases not matched to a gene: 5. The CDR3 loop reads CASSKLAGATGELFF. The CDR3, as DNA: TGTGCCAGCAGTAAGTTAGCGGGAGCCACCGGGGAGCTGTTTTTT.

This chain links TRBV14 with TRBJ2-5; D possibly corresponds to TRBD2 (6 bases). V gave up 6 bases and J gave up 5 bases, with 10 bases separating them. This CDR3 spans 12 amino acids. CDR1 and CDR2 (germline): SGHDN, FVKESK. CDR3 in DNA: TGTGCCAGCAGACATCGGGGGGAGACCCAGTACTTC. It translates to CASRHRGETQYF.

The genes are TRBV18 and TRBJ1-2, with unresolved D. Between the trimmed V and J ends, which lost 1 base and 0 bases, there was a span of 6 bases. Germline V gives CDR1 KGHSH, CDR2 LQKENI. This CDR3 is 14 amino acids long. CDR3 DNA sequence: TGTGCCAGCTCACCACGGCAAACTAACTATGGCTACACCTTC. It specifies CASSPRQTNYGYTF. The entire variable domain, with the rest obtained from reference TRBV18 and TRBJ1-2, is as follows: NAGVMQNPRHLVRRRGQEARLRCSPMKGHSHVYWYRQLPEEGLKFMVYLQKENIIDESGMPKERFSAEFPKEGPSILRIQQVVRGDSAAYFCASSPRQTNYGYTFGSGTRLTVV.

The V gene is TRBV5-8, the J gene TRBJ1-3; a possible D gene is TRBD1 (6 bases). The germline CDR1 and CDR2 sequences are SGHTS and YDEGEE. The CDR3 covers 15 residues. The V and J ends lost 0 bases and 3 bases respectively, with 10 bases between them. DNA of the CDR3: TGTGCCAGCAGCTTGGTCAGGGGACGTGGAAACACCATATATTTT. This encodes CASSLVRGRGNTIYF.

The CDR3 DNA is TGTGCCAGCAGCTCTCACCTAGCGGGATTCAGCTCCTACGAGCAGTACTTC. Translated, it gives CASSSHLAGFSSYEQYF. The V gene is TRBV28, the J gene TRBJ2-7; 9 bases align to TRBD2. After removal of 6 bases from V and 0 bases from J, the junction contained 12 bases not matched to a gene. This CDR3 comprises 17 residues. Germline V gene data show CDR1 as MDHEN and CDR2 as SYDVKM.

This chain uses TRBV5-4 with TRBJ2-1; D ambiguous. V lost 1 base and J lost 10, with 12 bases in between. The germline V gene has CDR1 SGHNT and CDR2 YYREEE (reference sequence). CDR3 length: 13 residues. The CDR3 sequence is CASSLRVENEQFF. The DNA of the CDR3 is TGTGCCAGCAGCTTGCGGGTAGAAAACGAGCAGTTCTTC.

This clone was recorded once. The CDR3 nucleotides are TGTGCCAGCAGTTCAGGGACTAGCCCAGTTCGAGAGACCCAGTACTTC. This encodes CASSSGTSPVRETQYF. The V call is TRBV28, the J call TRBJ2-5, with 9 bases that match TRBD2. V trimming: 4 bases; J trimming: 4 bases; junction bases outside the gene matches: 10. The CDR3 totals 16 residues. The germline CDR1 and CDR2 sequences are MDHEN and SYDVKM.

The chain uses TRBV13 and TRBJ2-7, with D possibly TRBD2 on 6 matching bases. The CDR3 spans 17 residues. V was pared by 6 bases and J by 6 bases, with 27 bases between. The germline gives CDR1 PRHDT, CDR2 FYEKMQ (reference sequence). The CDR3 protein is CASRHAGGRTTIGEQYF. CDR3 coding DNA: TGTGCCAGCAGACATGCTGGGGGGAGAACCACTATAGGCGAGCAGTACTTC.

The chain combines TRBV11-2 with TRBJ2-7; TRBD2 is a possible D gene (6 bases). The V end lost 5 bases, the J end lost 6 bases, and 17 bases lay between the germline ends. The CDR3 has 14 amino acids. Germline-derived CDR1 and CDR2 are SGHAT and FQNNGV. The CDR3 region has the DNA TGTGCCAGCAGCCTCCGACTAGAAAGCTTCGAGCAGTACTTC. Amino acids: CASSLRLESFEQYF.

This sequence joins TRBV7-2 and TRBJ1-3; D unclear. Looked up from germline, CDR1 is SGHTA and CDR2 is FQGNSA. Trimming removed 3 bases from V and 0 bases from J, with 15 bases in between. CDR3 length: 17 residues. This chain's CDR3 is CASSFRREASSGNTIYF. For the CDR3, the DNA is TGTGCCAGCAGCTTTCGGAGGGAAGCCTCCTCTGGAAACACCATATATTTT.

Only one count was recorded for this clone. Other nucleotide sequences in the sample specify the same CDR3. The chain carries TRBV28 and TRBJ2-6; D is ambiguous. The germline V and J ends were trimmed by 3 bases and 4 bases, with 4 bases remaining between them. The CDR3 covers 13 residues. CDR1 and CDR2 from the germline V gene are MDHEN and SYDVKM. The CDR3, as DNA: TGTGCCAGCAGTTTGGGAGGGGCCAACGTCCTGACTTTC. Translated: CASSLGGANVLTF. Full variable domain (missing parts from reference TRBV28 and TRBJ2-6): DVKVTQSSRYLVKRTGEKVFLECVQDMDHENMFWYRQDPGLGLRLIYFSYDVKMKEKGDIPEGYSVSREKKERFSLILESASTNQTSMYLCASSLGGANVLTFGAGSRLTVL.

On this clone itself: Other DNA variants within this sample encode the same CDR3. V gene TRBV18 combines with J gene TRBJ1-5; a weak D match, TRBD1 (5 bases). Per the germline V gene, CDR1 is KGHSH and CDR2 is LQKENI. The CDR3 spans 14 residues. V was pared by 1 base and J by 4 bases, with 8 bases between. CDR3 in DNA: TGTGCCAGCTCACCACAGGGGATTAATCAGCCCCAGCATTTT. Amino acids: CASSPQGINQPQHF.

This clone was detected only a few times. The genes are TRBV6-5 and TRBJ2-7; no definite D call. Trimming cost V 2 bases and J 0 bases, with 11 bases left between them. CDR1 is MNHEY and CDR2 is SVGAGI in the germline V gene. The CDR3 totals 15 residues. As DNA, the CDR3 is TGTGCCAGCAGTTACGTCCCCCCGTCCTCCTACGAGCAGTACTTC. It codes for CASSYVPPSSYEQYF.

The chain has TRBV5-1 and TRBJ2-7; D gene unclear. Trimming shortened V by 0 bases and J by 2 bases, and 12 bases separated the two germline ends. The germline V gene has CDR1 SGHRS and CDR2 YFSETQ. The CDR3 totals 15 residues. The CDR3 coding sequence is TGCGCCAGCAGCTTGGGTGGGCAGGATACCTACGAGCAGTACTTC. Translating gives CASSLGGQDTYEQYF.

The gene calls are TRBV12-5 and TRBJ2-3, with D possibly being TRBD1 or TRBD2 (6 bases each). Looked up from germline, CDR1 is LGHNT and CDR2 is FRNRAP. This CDR3 is 15 amino acids long. The ends were cut back, 0 bases at V and 4 bases at J, with 11 bases in the middle. The CDR3 here is CASGLVPGGPDTQYF. The CDR3 region has the DNA TGTGCTAGTGGTTTGGTACCCGGGGGCCCAGATACGCAGTATTTT.

V usage is TRBV29-1 and J usage is TRBJ2-7; no reliable D call. This CDR3 spans 12 amino acids. CDR1 SQVTM and CDR2 ANQGSEA come from the germline V gene. V lost 0 bases and J lost 0, with 3 bases in between. As DNA, the CDR3 is TGCAGCGTTGAAGACAGCTCCTACGAGCAGTACTTC. Translating gives CSVEDSSYEQYF.

The chain uses TRBV4-3 and TRBJ2-5; D remains unclear. The CDR3 runs 16 residues. Trimming left V 1 base short and J 2 bases short, with 14 bases between. Germline CDR1 LGHNA, CDR2 YSLEER. CDR3 amino acids: CASSQARALGQETQYF. CDR3 in DNA: TGCGCCAGCAGCCAAGCAAGGGCCTTGGGACAAGAGACCCAGTACTTC.

DNA of the CDR3: TGCAGTGCGCTGGAGTACAATGAGCAGTTCTTC. Translated, it gives CSALEYNEQFF. The V and J genes are TRBV20-1 and TRBJ2-1; D unresolved. The CDR3 sequence is 11 residues long. V lost 6 bases and J 4 bases, leaving 7 bases between the germline ends. The germline gives CDR1 DFQATT, CDR2 SNEGSKA (reference sequence).

The chain links TRBV5-1 to TRBJ2-7, with D perhaps matching TRBD2 (5 bases). V lost 6 bases and J lost 2, with 18 bases in between. Germline V gene lookup returns CDR1 SGHRS and CDR2 YFSETQ. The CDR3 sequence is 15 residues long. The CDR3 bases are TGCGCCAGCAAACGGGGAATCCTAAGGACCTACGAGCAGTACTTC. As protein: CASKRGILRTYEQYF.

In this sample, this clone turned up once. The CDR3 nucleotides are TGTGCCAGCAGCCAAGACGCGGACAGGGGGCGGAATGAGCAGTTCTTC. This codes for CASSQDADRGRNEQFF. This chain joins TRBV4-2 and TRBJ2-1, with 11 nucleotides matching TRBD1. V shed 0 bases, J shed 7 bases, and the junction held 5 bases outside the gene matches. This CDR3 comprises 16 residues. Germline V lookup: CDR1 LGHNA, CDR2 YNFKEQ.

J is TRBJ2-3 and V is TRBV27; no clear D. CDR3 length: 13 residues. Per germline, CDR1 MNHEY and CDR2 SMNVEV (reference sequence). Trimming stripped 0 bases from V and 4 bases from J, with 5 bases between. The DNA of the CDR3 is TGTGCCAGCAGTTTATCCCACGCAGATACGCAGTATTTT. Translating it yields CASSLSHADTQYF.

The rearrangement joins TRBV27 to TRBJ2-3; no clear D. V was pared by 5 bases and J by 4 bases, with 10 bases between. CDR3 size: 13 residues. Germline loops: CDR1 MNHEY, CDR2 SMNVEV (reference sequence). In DNA, the CDR3 is TGTGCCAGCAGTAACAGTTGGGCAGATACGCAGTATTTT. Translation: CASSNSWADTQYF.

The chain uses TRBV12-5 and TRBJ1-1; D gene ambiguous. Trimming pared 3 bases from V and 3 bases from J, leaving 8 bases between. This CDR3 spans 13 amino acids. Looked up from germline, CDR1 is LGHNT and CDR2 is FRNRAP. In nucleotides, the CDR3 is TGTGCTAGTGGTTTACGGGTGGACACTGAAGCTTTCTTT. It is translated as CASGLRVDTEAFF. Full variable domain (remainder filled in from reference TRBV12-5 and TRBJ1-1): DARVTQTPRHKVTEMGQEVTMRCQPILGHNTVFWYRQTMMQGLELLAYFRNRAPLDDSGMPKDRFSAEMPDATLATLKIQPSEPRDSAVYFCASGLRVDTEAFFGQGTRLTVV.

V gene TRBV15 combines with J gene TRBJ2-5; tentatively, D is TRBD1 (5 bases). This CDR3 spans 15 amino acids. From germline, CDR1 is LNHNV and CDR2 YYDKDF (reference sequence). V shed 0 bases and J shed 5 bases, with 13 bases lying between them. The CDR3 coding sequence is TGTGCCACCAGCAGAGATGGGGCGGTAGGGGAGACCCAGTACTTC. It codes for CATSRDGAVGETQYF.

This clone was recorded a few times. This chain joins TRBV4-1 and TRBJ1-2, with 8 nucleotides matching TRBD1. V lost 3 bases and J lost 8; bases outside the gene matches: 5. Germline CDR1 is MGHRA and CDR2 is YSYEKL. CDR3 length equals 13 residues. CDR3 nucleotide sequence: TGCGCCAGCAGCCAGGACAGGGCCATCGGCTACACCTTC. Its translation: CASSQDRAIGYTF.

The chain couples TRBV7-2 to TRBJ1-2; 7 bases fit TRBD1. Germline CDR1 SGHTA, CDR2 FQGNSA. The ends lost 4 bases at V and 3 bases at J; junction bases unmatched: 17. The CDR3 loop spans 18 amino acids. CDR3 nucleotide sequence: TGTGCCAGCAGCTCATATTTACAAGTATGGCAGGGGGACTATGGCTACACCTTC. Amino acid sequence: CASSSYLQVWQGDYGYTF.